This T cell receptor (beta chain) stems from a study of blood T cells in healthy people across ages. With a J-beta primer mix and a sample-barcoded 5' primer, a second PCR ran 7 to 11 cycles. TCRdb fed the 5' RACE reads into MiXCR, producing one record per CDR3 protein. Here the sample spans about 1.8 million distinct CDR3 sequences, 49% being singletons. Germline loops: CDR1 SGDLS, CDR2 YYNGEE. The trim removed 0 bases at V and 1 base at J, leaving 6 bases unmatched. The CDR3 is made up of 16 amino acids. This clonotype originated in a woman between 40 and 55 years old in good health. Sequences were obtained from blood. The chain recombines TRBV9 with TRBJ2-5; TRBD2 matches at 7 bases. The CDR3 sequence is CASSVGSGTPQETQYF. CDR3 nucleotide sequence: TGTGCCAGCAGCGTAGGAAGCGGGACCCCCCAAGAGACCCAGTACTTC.